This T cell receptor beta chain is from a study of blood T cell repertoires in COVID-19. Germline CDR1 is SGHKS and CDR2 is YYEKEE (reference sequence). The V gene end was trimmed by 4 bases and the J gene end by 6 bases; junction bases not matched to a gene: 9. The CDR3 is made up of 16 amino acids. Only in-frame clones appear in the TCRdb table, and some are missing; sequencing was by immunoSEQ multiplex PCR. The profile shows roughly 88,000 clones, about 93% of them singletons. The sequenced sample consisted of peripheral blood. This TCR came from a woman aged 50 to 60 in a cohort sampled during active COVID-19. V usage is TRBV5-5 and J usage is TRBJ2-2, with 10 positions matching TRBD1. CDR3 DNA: TGTGCCAGCAGCCCGAGTCCCGGGACAGGGGCCGGGGAGCTGTTTTTT. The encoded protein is CASSPSPGTGAGELFF. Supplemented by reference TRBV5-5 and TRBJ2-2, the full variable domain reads DAGVTQSPTHLIKTRGQQVTLRCSPISGHKSVSWYQQVLGQGPQFIFQYYEKEERGRGNFPDRFSARQFPNYSSELNVNALLLGDSALYLCASSPSPGTGAGELFFGEGSRLTVL.